Listed below are T cell receptor beta chains from one sample, sequenced in a study of shared clonotypes between healthy human individuals. Sequenced by immunoSEQ multiplex PCR; TCRdb stores in-frame clones only, minus some. The sample has about 2 million clones, about 95% seen once. The sample was naive CD8+ T cells sorted from blood. These receptors came from a man between 18 and 29 years old in good health. CDR3s include the opening cysteine and the closing phenylalanine or tryptophan. A D gene is named only where the DNA matches it firmly. The size field is filled for only some rows; it gives once, few, many or a size class.

TRBJ1-5,TRBV2,TRBD1,.,TGTGCCAGCAGAACCGGACAGGGGGTGGAGCAGCCCCAGCATTTT,CASRTGQGVEQPQHF
TRBJ1-1,TRBV5-6,.,.,TGTGCCAGCAGCTTGGTCGTCAGGTTGAACACTGAAGCTTTCTTT,CASSLVVRLNTEAFF
TRBJ1-4,TRBV6-1,.,.,TGTGCCAGCAGTTCTCGGGGGCCTAATGAAAAACTGTTTTTT,CASSSRGPNEKLFF
TRBJ2-3,TRBV5-6,.,.,TGTGCCAGCAGCTTGGTGACTTTGCTGAGAGATACGCAGTATTTT,CASSLVTLLRDTQYF
TRBJ1-1,TRBV30,.,.,TGTGCCTGGGCGACAGGACCTATTGGGGGTACTGAAGCTTTCTTT,CAWATGPIGGTEAFF
TRBJ2-7,TRBV9,TRBD2,.,TGTGCCAGCAGCGTAGTCCCAGGGACTAACTACGAGCAGTACTTC,CASSVVPGTNYEQYF
TRBJ1-4,TRBV5-1,.,.,TGCGCCAGCAGTGTTGGCGAGGGGGGCTCTGAAAAACTGTTTTTT,CASSVGEGGSEKLFF
TRBJ2-7,TRBV18,.,once,TGTGCCAGCTCACCCAGCGATTCCTACGAGCAGTACTTC,CASSPSDSYEQYF
TRBJ1-3,TRBV27,.,.,TGTGCCAGCAGTCCAAACCGGGACATGTACTCTGGAAACACCATATATTTT,CASSPNRDMYSGNTIYF
TRBJ2-7,TRBV27,.,.,TGTGCCAGCAGTCCCCTTCCTGGGGCGTCCTACGAGCAGTACTTC,CASSPLPGASYEQYF
TRBJ2-7,TRBV2,TRBD1,.,TGTGCCAGCAGTACCCCAGGGGGAGCCTACGAGCAGTACTTC,CASSTPGGAYEQYF
TRBJ1-3,TRBV4-1,.,.,TGCGCCAGCAGCCAAGATCGTCGGGGAAAAATACCTGGAAACACCATATATTTT,CASSQDRRGKIPGNTIYF
TRBJ1-1,TRBV19,.,once,TGTGCCAGTAAGGAGTCTGAGGGGATGAACACTGAAGCTTTCTTT,CASKESEGMNTEAFF
TRBJ2-3,TRBV10-3,TRBD1,.,TGTGCCATCAGTGTATCGCGGCAGGGGGATAGCACAGATACGCAGTATTTT,CAISVSRQGDSTDTQYF
TRBJ1-3,TRBV14,.,.,TGTGCCAGCAGCCAACGGCAGGGACCGGGTGACACCATATATTTT,CASSQRQGPGDTIYF
TRBJ2-7,TRBV19,.,.,TGTGCCAGTAGTCCTGGCGGGGATGAGCAGTACTTC,CASSPGGDEQYF
TRBJ2-5,TRBV5-5,.,.,TGTGCCAGCAGTTTTGCGGGGCCCCAAGAGACCCAGTACTTC,CASSFAGPQETQYF
TRBJ1-4,TRBV6-5,.,.,TGTGCCAGCAATCTTAATGGGGGGCGAGGAGAAAAACTGTTTTTT,CASNLNGGRGEKLFF
TRBJ2-7,TRBV27,.,.,TGTGCCAGCAGTTTAAGACTAGTACAGGATTACGAGCAGTACTTC,CASSLRLVQDYEQYF
TRBJ2-5,TRBV27,TRBD2,.,TGTGCCAGCAAGACTAGCGGGAAAGAGACCCAGTACTTC,CASKTSGKETQYF
TRBJ1-1,TRBV30,TRBD1,.,TGTGCCTGGGGACAGGGGGCCGGGACTGAAGCTTTCTTT,CAWGQGAGTEAFF
TRBJ1-2,TRBV7-9,.,.,TGTGCCAGCAGCTTAGTTTTACCGGGGAATGGCTACACCTTC,CASSLVLPGNGYTF
TRBJ2-7,TRBV7-2,.,.,TGTGCCAGCAGGCAGGGGACGAACTACGAGCAGTACTTC,CASRQGTNYEQYF
TRBJ2-7,TRBV7-9,TRBD2,.,TGTGCCAGCAGCTCAGGGACTAGCGGGAGGGAATCCTACGAGCAGTACTTC,CASSSGTSGRESYEQYF
TRBJ2-7,TRBV11-2,TRBD1,.,TGTGCCAGCAGCCTATCGTCGGACAGGGTCTACGAGCAGTACTTC,CASSLSSDRVYEQYF
TRBJ2-7,TRBV5-6,TRBD2,.,TGTGCCAGCAGCGGTACCGGGACTAGCGGGAGGGTTTACGAGCAGTACTTC,CASSGTGTSGRVYEQYF
TRBJ1-2,TRBV9,.,.,TGTGCCAGCAGCGCCTCCTTAGACAGGTTCTATGGCTACACCTTC,CASSASLDRFYGYTF
TRBJ2-3,TRBV11-3,.,.,TGTGCCAGCAGCCCGAGAACTGGACAGACAGATACGCAGTATTTT,CASSPRTGQTDTQYF
TRBJ2-1,TRBV13,TRBD2,.,TGTGCCAGCAGCTCGCGTCGGCGAGCGGGAGGGCACAATGAGCAGTTCTTC,CASSSRRRAGGHNEQFF
TRBJ2-7,TRBV7-9,TRBD1,.,TGTGCCAGCAGCTTAGTGGGACAGGGTCCCCACGAGCAGTACTTC,CASSLVGQGPHEQYF
TRBJ2-7,TRBV6-6,.,.,TGTGCCAGCAGTTACATCATCTACGAGCAGTACTTC,CASSYIIYEQYF
TRBJ2-7,TRBV7-3,TRBD1,once,TGTGCCAGCAGCCCTACAGGGGTAAACTACGAGCAGTACTTC,CASSPTGVNYEQYF
TRBJ2-2,TRBV4-1,TRBD2,.,TGCGCCAGCAGCCAAGGGATGGGTAGCGGGAACCTCGGCGGGGAGCTGTTTTTT,CASSQGMGSGNLGGELFF
TRBJ1-6,TRBV5-4,TRBD1,few,TGTGCCAGCAGCTCGGACAGGGTAAATGTTCCCCTCCACTTT,CASSSDRVNVPLHF
TRBJ2-2,TRBV27,TRBD2,.,TGTGCCAGCAGTTTGATAGCGGGGGGTCCCGGGTCCGGGGAGCTGTTTTTT,CASSLIAGGPGSGELFF
TRBJ2-1,TRBV27,TRBD2,.,TGTGCCAGCAGTTTATCGTCTAGCGGGGGGTTGAGCTCCTACAATGAGCAGTTCTTC,CASSLSSSGGLSSYNEQFF
TRBJ2-5,TRBV7-8,TRBD2,.,TGTGCCAGCAGCCAAGGGTCTAGCGGGGGGGAAGAGACCCAGTACTTC,CASSQGSSGGEETQYF
TRBJ2-2,TRBV9,.,.,TGTGCCAGCAGCCCCTCCGGGGCGAACACCGGGGAGCTGTTTTTT,CASSPSGANTGELFF
TRBJ2-7,TRBV27,.,.,TGTGCCAGCAGTTACGGCCCACCCTACGAGCAGTACTTC,CASSYGPPYEQYF
TRBJ2-7,TRBV6-1,.,.,TGTGCCAGCAGTAACGTCGGGACGGTCTACGAGCAGTACTTC,CASSNVGTVYEQYF
TRBJ2-7,TRBV7-2,.,.,TGTGCCAGCAGCTTAGACTACGGGACGGGGACCTACGAGCAGTACTTC,CASSLDYGTGTYEQYF
TRBJ2-7,TRBV29-1,.,.,TGCAGCGTTGAGGACAGCCTGGGGAACGAGCAGTACTTC,CSVEDSLGNEQYF
TRBJ2-3,TRBV6-1,TRBD2,.,TGTGCCAGCAGTGAACGGCCAGCGGGGGACACAGATACGCAGTATTTT,CASSERPAGDTDTQYF
TRBJ2-7,TRBV7-9,.,.,TGTGCCAGCAGCGTAGATACAGGGGAGGACGAGCAGTACTTC,CASSVDTGEDEQYF
TRBJ1-1,TRBV7-9,.,.,TGTGCCAGCAGCTTAGGCACTGAAGCTTTCTTT,CASSLGTEAFF
TRBJ2-3,TRBV2,TRBD2,.,TGTGCCAGCAGTGGTCCCGAAGGACTAGCGAGTAATACGCAGTATTTT,CASSGPEGLASNTQYF
TRBJ1-2,TRBV5-1,.,.,TGCGCCAGCAGCCGAGTTGGGGAGAACAACTATGGCTACACCTTC,CASSRVGENNYGYTF
TRBJ2-7,TRBV5-4,.,.,TGTGCCAGCAGCTTGTCGCGGACTGGAGAGCAGTACTTC,CASSLSRTGEQYF
TRBJ2-5,TRBV7-9,.,.,TGTGCCAGCAGCCCCATGAACCAAGAGACCCAGTACTTC,CASSPMNQETQYF
TRBJ2-7,TRBV5-1,TRBD1,.,TGCGCCAGCAGCTTGGGACAGGGTGGCTACTACGAGCAGTACTTC,CASSLGQGGYYEQYF
TRBJ1-5,TRBV6-1,.,.,TGTGCCAGCAGTGAACCGACAGGTTCTGGGCCCCAGCATTTT,CASSEPTGSGPQHF
TRBJ2-7,TRBV19,TRBD2,.,TGTGCCAGTAGTCCACTAGCGGGAGTAGAGGAGCAGTACTTC,CASSPLAGVEEQYF
TRBJ2-4,TRBV21-1,.,.,TGTGCCAGCAGCAAAGATGGCGGGGGGGTCGGTGGAAACATTCAGTACTTC,CASSKDGGGVGGNIQYF
TRBJ2-6,TRBV5-6,.,.,TGTGCCAGCAGCCTACTTTCCAGGGTGCCCGGGGCCAACGTCCTGACTTTC,CASSLLSRVPGANVLTF
TRBJ2-7,TRBV5-1,.,.,TGCGCCAGCAGCTTGTCGGCAGCTTACGAGCAGTACTTC,CASSLSAAYEQYF
TRBJ2-5,TRBV2,.,.,TGTGCCAGCATAGGGGAGGGGGAAGAGACCCAGTACTTC,CASIGEGEETQYF
TRBJ2-3,TRBV9,.,.,TGTGCCAGCAGCCCCCGGGGCCCAGATACGCAGTATTTT,CASSPRGPDTQYF
TRBJ2-2,TRBV7-2,.,.,TGTGCCAGCAGCTGGGTTACCGGGGAGCTGTTTTTT,CASSWVTGELFF
TRBJ2-7,TRBV2,TRBD2,.,TGTGCCAGCAGTGAATCGCTGAGACTAGCGGGAGGGCCCCACGAGCAGTACTTC,CASSESLRLAGGPHEQYF
TRBJ2-5,TRBV6-1,TRBD2,.,TGTGCCAGCAGAGAAGCTGTAGCGGGAGAGAGTGAGACCCAGTACTTC,CASREAVAGESETQYF